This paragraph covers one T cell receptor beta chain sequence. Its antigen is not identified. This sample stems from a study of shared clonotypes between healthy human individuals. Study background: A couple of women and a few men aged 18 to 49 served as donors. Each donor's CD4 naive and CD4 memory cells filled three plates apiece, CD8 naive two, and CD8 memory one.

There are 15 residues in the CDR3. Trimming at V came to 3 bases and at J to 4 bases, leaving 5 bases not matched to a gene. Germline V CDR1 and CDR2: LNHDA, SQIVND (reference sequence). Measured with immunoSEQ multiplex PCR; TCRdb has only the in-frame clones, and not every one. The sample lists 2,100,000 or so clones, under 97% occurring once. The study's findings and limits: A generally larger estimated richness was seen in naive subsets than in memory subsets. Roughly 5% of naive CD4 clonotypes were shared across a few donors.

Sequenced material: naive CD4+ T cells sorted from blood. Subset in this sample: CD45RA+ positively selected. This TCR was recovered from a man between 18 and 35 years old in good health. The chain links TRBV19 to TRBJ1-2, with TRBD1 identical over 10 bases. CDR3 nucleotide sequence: TGTGCCAGTAGTATTCGGGACAGGGGTGGCTATGGCTACACCTTC. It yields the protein CASSIRDRGGYGYTF.